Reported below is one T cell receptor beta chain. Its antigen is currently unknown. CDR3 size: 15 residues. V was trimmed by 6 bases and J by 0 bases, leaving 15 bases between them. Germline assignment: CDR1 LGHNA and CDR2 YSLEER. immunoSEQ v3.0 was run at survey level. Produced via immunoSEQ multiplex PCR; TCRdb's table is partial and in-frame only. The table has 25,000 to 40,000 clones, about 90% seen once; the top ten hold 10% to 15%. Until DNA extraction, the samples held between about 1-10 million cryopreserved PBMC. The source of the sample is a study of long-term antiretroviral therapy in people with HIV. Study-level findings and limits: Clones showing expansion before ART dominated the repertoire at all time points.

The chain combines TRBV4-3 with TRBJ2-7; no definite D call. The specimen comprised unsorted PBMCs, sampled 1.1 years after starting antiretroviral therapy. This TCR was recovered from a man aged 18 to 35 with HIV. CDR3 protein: CASSLRTSSSYEQYF. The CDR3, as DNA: TGCGCCAGCAGTCTCCGGACGTCGAGCTCCTACGAGCAGTACTTC.